This T cell receptor beta chain came from a study of T cells in Graves' hyperthyroidism and ophthalmopathy. Study-level information: At initial diagnosis, before any treatment had begun, peripheral blood was obtained. Study results and limitations: The model predicted ophthalmopathy a median roughly six months before onset. Most clonotypes expanded in thyroid above 0.001 were likewise present in blood.

Out of over 7.5 ml of fresh peripheral blood came the PBMCs. This clonotype was observed once. Antigen: not known. It may be a read error: a sequence one base away is much more abundant. This CDR3 has 17 amino acids. The V gene end was trimmed by 6 bases and the J gene end by 7 bases; junction bases not matched to a gene: 11. Amplified TCR beta CDR3 regions derived from RNA transcripts. When the TCR CDR3 underwent first-round RT-PCR, the HTBI primer set was used. TCRdb analysed the multiplex PCR reads with MiXCR anew, one entry per CDR3 protein. The profile shows about 350,000 distinct CDR3 sequences, around 13% of them singletons.

This TCR was recovered from a woman aged 25 to 39 with Graves' hyperthyroidism. The sequencing input was blood. The chain couples TRBV12-3 or TRBV12-4 to TRBJ1-6; 11 nucleotides match TRBD1. The CDR3: CASSFLGTGGKNSPLHF. CDR3 nucleotides: TGTGCCAGCAGCTTCTTGGGGACAGGGGGAAAAAATTCACCCCTCCACTTT.